A single sample gave rise to the 9 T cell receptor beta chains below, sequenced in a study of T cell repertoires in cytomegalovirus infection. TCRdb redid the calling of the reads with MiXCR, one entry per CDR3 protein. The sample holds tens of thousands of distinct CDR3 sequences; roughly 3.6% are singletons and the top ten take under 6%. Sequenced sample: PBMCs. The receptor set was obtained from a human donor in good health (CMV status not recorded). Some clones in this sample may be carry-over from other donors' samples.

This clonotype was seen repeatedly, ten times or more. The chain employs TRBV16 and TRBJ1-3; the match to TRBD1 covers 7 bases. The CDR3 has 16 amino acids. Losses at the gene ends were 1 base for V and 4 bases for J; bases not matched to a gene: 7. CDR1 and CDR2 from the germline V gene are KGHSY and FQNENV. CDR3 amino acids: CASSQWRGLGGNTIYF. CDR3 in DNA: TGTGCCAGCAGCCAATGGAGGGGGCTTGGAGGAAACACCATATATTTT.

This clonotype was seen at least ten times. The CDR3 here is CASKAPRGSYTEAFF. In nucleotides, the CDR3 is TGTGCCAGCAAGGCCCCCAGGGGAAGTTACACTGAAGCTTTCTTT. This chain connects TRBV2 to TRBJ1-1; tentative D call: TRBD1 (6 bases). Germline CDR1 reads SNHLY; CDR2 reads FYNNEI. The CDR3 is made up of 15 amino acids. The V end was cut by 7 bases, the J end by 3 bases, with 18 bases between. The entire variable domain, with the rest obtained from reference TRBV2 and TRBJ1-1, is as follows: EPEVTQTPSHQVTQMGQEVILRCVPISNHLYFYWYRQILGQKVEFLVSFYNNEISEKSEIFDDQFSVERPDGSNFTLKIRSTKLEDSAMYFCASKAPRGSYTEAFFGQGTRLTVV.

This clonotype was observed a few times. The chain links TRBV19 to TRBJ2-7, with D uncertain. This CDR3 contains 13 residues. Trimming took 3 bases from V and 4 from J, leaving 10 bases between them. The germline V gene has CDR1 LNHDA and CDR2 SQIVND (reference sequence). CDR3 loop: CASSMVVGYEQYF. DNA of the CDR3: TGTGCCAGTAGTATGGTTGTGGGGTACGAGCAGTACTTC.

At least ten counts were recorded for this clonotype. The J gene is TRBJ2-3, the V gene TRBV6-2 or TRBV6-3; D is perhaps TRBD1 or TRBD2 (5 bases each). Germline V CDR1 and CDR2: MNHEY, SVGEGT. V shed 6 bases and J shed 0 bases, with 19 bases lying between them. The CDR3 sequence is 17 residues long. The CDR3, as DNA: TGTGCCAGCAGCAGACCCGGGACCACGCTGAGCACAGATACGCAGTATTTT. This translates into CASSRPGTTLSTDTQYF.

The chain uses TRBV6-6 and TRBJ1-1; TRBD1 is a possible D gene (5 bases). The CDR3 loop spans 16 amino acids. V was trimmed by 0 bases and J by 0 bases, leaving 11 bases between them. Per germline, CDR1 MNHNY and CDR2 SVGAGI (reference sequence). CDR3 sequence: CASSYSGVAMNTEAFF. CDR3 DNA: TGTGCCAGCAGTTACTCGGGGGTCGCTATGAACACTGAAGCTTTCTTT.

This clonotype occurred a few times. An end of the junction differs from the germline gene, which may be a read error. The chain links TRBV2 to TRBJ1-1; D ambiguous. Germline lookup yields CDR1 SNHLY and CDR2 FYNNEI. This CDR3 region has 14 residues. The CDR3 DNA reads as TGTGCCAGCAATGAAAACACCTTGAACACTGAAGCTTTCTTT. Translated, it gives CASNENTLNTEAFF.

This clonotype has ten or more counts. The chain couples TRBV7-9 to TRBJ1-2; D unclear. The CDR3 consists of 15 residues. Germline loops: CDR1 SEHNR, CDR2 FQNEAQ (reference sequence). Deletions cut 5 bases from V and 0 bases from J, with 13 bases between. The CDR3 loop reads CASSPDRLANYGYTF. CDR3 DNA sequence: TGTGCCAGCAGCCCTGATCGGCTAGCTAACTATGGCTACACCTTC. The full variable domain, with the rest looked up from reference TRBV7-9 and TRBJ1-2, is DTGVSQNPRHKITKRGQNVTFRCDPISEHNRLYWYRQTLGQGPEFLTYFQNEAQLEKSRLLSDRFSAERPKGSFSTLEIQRTEQGDSAMYLCASSPDRLANYGYTFGSGTRLTVV.

This clonotype has a count of ten or more. The rearrangement links TRBV2 to TRBJ2-6, with D perhaps TRBD1 (5 bases). CDR1 SNHLY and CDR2 FYNNEI come from the germline V gene. Trimming pared 6 bases from V and 0 bases from J, leaving 9 bases between. The CDR3 runs 15 residues. CDR3 bases: TGTGCCAGCAGGACAGCCAACTCTGGGGCCAACGTCCTGACTTTC. Translated, it gives CASRTANSGANVLTF.

This clonotype was recorded at least ten times. The chain joins TRBV28 to TRBJ1-2; D is perhaps TRBD1 (5 bases). The V and J ends lost 10 bases and 1 base respectively, with 13 bases between them. Germline V gene lookup returns CDR1 MDHEN and CDR2 SYDVKM. The CDR3 extends over 13 amino acids. The CDR3 region has the DNA TGTGCCATCCTAATGACAGATAACTATGGCTACACCTTC. This codes for CAILMTDNYGYTF.